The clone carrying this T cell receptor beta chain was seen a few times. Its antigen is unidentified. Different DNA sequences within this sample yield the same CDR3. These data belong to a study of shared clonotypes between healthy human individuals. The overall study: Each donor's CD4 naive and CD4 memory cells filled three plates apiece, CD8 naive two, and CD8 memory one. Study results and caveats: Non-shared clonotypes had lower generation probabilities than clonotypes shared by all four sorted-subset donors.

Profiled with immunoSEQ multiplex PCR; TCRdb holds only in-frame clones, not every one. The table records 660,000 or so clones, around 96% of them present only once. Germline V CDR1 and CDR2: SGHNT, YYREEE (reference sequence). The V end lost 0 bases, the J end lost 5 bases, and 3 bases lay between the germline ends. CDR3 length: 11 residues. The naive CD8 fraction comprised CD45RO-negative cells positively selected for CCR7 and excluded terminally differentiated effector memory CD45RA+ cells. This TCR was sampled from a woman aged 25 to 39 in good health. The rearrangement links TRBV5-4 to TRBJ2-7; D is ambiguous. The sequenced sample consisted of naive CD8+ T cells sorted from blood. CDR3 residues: CASSLGHEQYF. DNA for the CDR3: TGTGCCAGCAGCTTGGGCCACGAGCAGTACTTC.